These 21 T cell receptor beta chains originate from one sample sequenced in a study of blood T cell repertoires in COVID-19. Libraries were prepared by immunoSEQ multiplex PCR; TCRdb keeps only in-frame clonotypes and omits some of them. The profile shows 300,000 to 350,000 clones, under 90% of them singletons. The sequencing sample was made of peripheral blood. Receptor source: a woman aged 25 to 39 with COVID-19, enrolled during active disease.

The chain is built from TRBV2 and TRBJ1-5; TRBD1 matches at 8 bases. V shed 1 base and J 5 bases; nucleotides not matched to a gene: 4. The CDR3 extends over 15 amino acids. Germline loops: CDR1 SNHLY, CDR2 FYNNEI. The CDR3 here is CASSEVETGDQPQHF. CDR3 nucleotide sequence: TGTGCCAGCAGTGAAGTGGAGACAGGGGATCAGCCCCAGCATTTT.

The V call is TRBV5-6, the J call TRBJ1-2, with D perhaps matching TRBD1 (6 bases). Germline CDR1 SGHDT, CDR2 YYEEEE. The CDR3 is 14 residues long. The V end lost 2 bases, the J end lost 7 bases, and 15 bases lay between the germline ends. CDR3 DNA sequence: TGTGCCAGCAGCTTTATCCAGGGGAAGGGTGGCTACACCTTC. It specifies CASSFIQGKGGYTF.

This sequence joins TRBV29-1 and TRBJ1-1; no firm D call. CDR3 length: 13 residues. Germline V gives CDR1 SQVTM, CDR2 ANQGSEA. V lost 5 bases, J lost 5 bases, and 15 bases lay in between. The CDR3 loop is CSVIKGGGTEAFF. CDR3 bases: TGCAGCGTTATTAAGGGTGGCGGGACTGAAGCTTTCTTT.

Only a few counts were recorded for this clone. V usage is TRBV30 and J usage is TRBJ1-5; 7 positions match TRBD1. V dropped 0 bases and J dropped 6; count of bases not matched to a gene: 8. The CDR3 is made up of 15 amino acids. Germline values: CDR1 GTSNPN, CDR2 SVGIG (reference sequence). The CDR3 loop reads CAWSVTGVYSQPQHF. CDR3 DNA sequence: TGTGCCTGGAGTGTTACAGGGGTCTATTCTCAGCCCCAGCATTTT.

The rearrangement links TRBV7-3 to TRBJ1-1; D might be TRBD1 (6 bases). Trimming cost V 5 bases and J 8 bases, with 24 bases left between them. Germline loops: CDR1 SGHTA, CDR2 FQGTGA. This CDR3 spans 16 amino acids. This CDR3 reads CASSPQFSRGGVEAFF. Written as DNA, the CDR3 is TGTGCCAGCAGCCCCCAGTTTTCGCGAGGGGGTGTCGAAGCTTTCTTT.

The V call is TRBV24-1, the J call TRBJ1-5; D is unclear. Trimming left V 4 bases short and J 3 bases short, with 9 bases between. The CDR3 consists of 14 residues. Germline V gene sequence: CDR1 KGHDR, CDR2 SFDVKD. CDR3 amino acids: CATSDLGVNQPQHF. For the CDR3, the DNA is TGTGCCACCAGTGACCTGGGCGTCAATCAGCCCCAGCATTTT.

This clone was seen a single time. The chain links TRBV19 to TRBJ2-7, with 8 positions matching TRBD1. The germline V gene encodes CDR1 LNHDA and CDR2 SQIVND (reference sequence). The CDR3 contains 12 residues. V dropped 6 bases and J dropped 9; count of bases not matched to a gene: 7. This CDR3 is CASSDRGNGQYF. The CDR3 DNA is TGTGCCAGTAGCGACAGGGGTAACGGGCAGTACTTC.

This chain links TRBV27 with TRBJ1-5, with D unclear. The germline CDR1 and CDR2 sequences are MNHEY and SMNVEV (reference sequence). The CDR3 spans 15 residues. V was trimmed by 5 bases and J by 0 bases, leaving 11 bases between them. For the CDR3, the DNA is TGTGCCAGCAGTAAGAGAAAAGATAGCAATCAGCCCCAGCATTTT. Amino acids: CASSKRKDSNQPQHF.

The V call is TRBV11-2, the J call TRBJ2-5, with 8 bases matching TRBD2. V trimming: 5 bases; J trimming: 4 bases; junction bases outside the gene matches: 6. The CDR3 length is 14 residues. Germline loops: CDR1 SGHAT, CDR2 FQNNGV. The CDR3 spells CASSRAGVGETQYF. The CDR3 DNA is TGTGCCAGCAGCCGAGCGGGAGTAGGAGAGACCCAGTACTTC.

This chain uses TRBV9 with TRBJ1-1; 8 positions match TRBD1. The CDR3 runs to 14 residues. Losses at the gene ends were 2 bases for V and 10 bases for J; bases not matched to a gene: 10. In germline, CDR1 is SGDLS, CDR2 YYNGEE. The chain's CDR3 is CASSVLNGQGRAFF. CDR3 coding DNA: TGTGCCAGCAGCGTCCTAAACGGACAGGGTAGAGCTTTCTTT.

CDR3 sequence: CASRWSLRDTQYF. The CDR3 DNA is TGTGCCAGCAGATGGTCCCTGAGAGATACGCAGTATTTT. The rearrangement links TRBV6-8 to TRBJ2-3; D is uncertain. Between the trimmed V and J ends, which lost 6 bases and 5 bases, there was a span of 12 bases. The germline CDR1 and CDR2 sequences are MNHGY and SAAAGT. The CDR3 is made up of 13 amino acids.

The chain combines TRBV28 with TRBJ1-1; tentatively, D is TRBD1 (6 bases). The CDR3 runs 14 residues. Germline lookup yields CDR1 MDHEN and CDR2 SYDVKM. V dropped 3 bases and J dropped 5 bases, with 13 bases sitting between them. CDR3 region: CASSFRGGRTEAFF. The CDR3 region has the DNA TGTGCCAGCAGTTTTCGCGGGGGGCGAACTGAAGCTTTCTTT.

The chain employs TRBV27 and TRBJ2-1; the match to TRBD1 covers 7 bases. The CDR3 covers 17 residues. Germline values: CDR1 MNHEY, CDR2 SMNVEV (reference sequence). V lost 5 bases to trimming and J lost 7 bases; unmatched junction nucleotides: 17. CDR3 sequence: CASSNPRGGRGRNEQFF. The CDR3 DNA sequence: TGTGCCAGCAGTAACCCTAGAGGAGGTAGGGGGCGGAATGAGCAGTTCTTC.

The J gene is TRBJ2-7, the V gene TRBV6-1; TRBD2 aligns across 10 bases. Germline values: CDR1 MNHNS, CDR2 SASEGT. The CDR3 extends over 15 amino acids. With 3 bases clipped from V and 7 bases from J, the junction kept 9 bases outside the gene matches. The CDR3 sequence is CASSERLAGVNEQYF. Written as DNA, the CDR3 is TGTGCCAGCAGTGAGAGGCTAGCGGGAGTAAATGAGCAGTACTTC.

This CDR3 reads CASSQATSGYTGELFF. Written as DNA, the CDR3 is TGTGCCAGCAGCCAAGCGACTAGCGGGTACACCGGGGAGCTGTTTTTT. V usage is TRBV3-1 (or the pseudogene TRBV3-2) and J usage is TRBJ2-2, with 10 bases that match TRBD2. J was trimmed by 3 bases and V by 1 base; bases with no gene match: 2. The CDR3 consists of 16 residues. Germline values: CDR1 LGHDT, CDR2 YNNKEL (reference sequence).

This clone was seen repeatedly, ten times or more. The chain couples TRBV19 to TRBJ1-5; TRBD1 agrees at 9 bases. V lost 7 bases to trimming and J lost 4 bases; unmatched junction nucleotides: 5. This CDR3 is built from 14 residues. Germline V lookup: CDR1 LNHDA, CDR2 SQIVND (reference sequence). CDR3 nucleotide sequence: TGTGCCAGTACCTCCGGACAGGGGAATCAGCCCCAGCATTTT. This gives the protein CASTSGQGNQPQHF.

Regarding this clone: The same CDR3 can be traced to other DNA sequences in this sample. This chain links TRBV7-9 with TRBJ2-7; 7 bases are shared with TRBD1. There are 14 residues in the CDR3. The germline CDR1 and CDR2 sequences are SEHNR and FQNEAQ (reference sequence). Unmatched junction bases numbered 7, after V lost 6 bases and J lost 2 bases. The CDR3 sequence is CASSLPGQTYEQYF. For the CDR3, the DNA is TGTGCCAGCAGTCTCCCGGGACAGACCTACGAGCAGTACTTC.

The gene calls are TRBV7-9 and TRBJ2-7, with D hard to call. Looked up from germline, CDR1 is SEHNR and CDR2 is FQNEAQ (reference sequence). Between the trimmed V and J ends, which lost 3 bases and 0 bases, there was a span of 6 bases. This CDR3 is built from 13 residues. In nucleotides, the CDR3 is TGTGCCAGCAGCTTTCAAAACTCCTACGAGCAGTACTTC. Protein sequence: CASSFQNSYEQYF.

The chain links TRBV28 to TRBJ2-2; 16 bases are a match to TRBD2. CDR1 is MDHEN, CDR2 SYDVKM, per germline. V lost 4 bases to trimming and J lost 4 bases; unmatched junction nucleotides: 12. This CDR3 region has 20 residues. CDR3 amino acids: CASSSYQGLAGGVGTGELFF. The CDR3 DNA reads as TGTGCCAGCAGTTCATACCAGGGACTAGCGGGAGGGGTCGGCACCGGGGAGCTGTTTTTT.

The chain joins TRBV6-5 to TRBJ2-7; a possible D gene is TRBD1 (6 bases). The germline gives CDR1 MNHEY, CDR2 SVGAGI. CDR3 size: 14 residues. Trimming removed 0 bases from V and 6 bases from J, with 12 bases in between. The CDR3 DNA reads TGTGCCAGCAGTTACTCACAGGGATTTGGCGAGCAGTACTTC. Amino acid sequence: CASSYSQGFGEQYF.

The genes are TRBV29-1 and TRBJ1-1; a possible D gene is TRBD1 (5 bases). Deletions cut 4 bases from V and 1 base from J, with 10 bases between. Germline V gene sequence: CDR1 SQVTM, CDR2 ANQGSEA. The CDR3 length is 13 residues. The CDR3 is CSVAGRANTEAFF. CDR3 nucleotide sequence: TGCAGCGTTGCGGGCAGGGCGAACACTGAAGCTTTCTTT. The full variable domain, in which reference TRBV29-1 and TRBJ1-1 provide the parts outside the CDR3, is SAVISQKPSRDICQRGTSLTIQCQVDSQVTMMFWYRQQPGQSLTLIATANQGSEATYESGFVIDKFPISRPNLTFSTLTVSNMSPEDSSIYLCSVAGRANTEAFFGQGTRLTVV.